One and the same sample provided the 22 T cell receptor beta chains below, sequenced in a study of blood T cell repertoires in COVID-19. Assay: immunoSEQ multiplex PCR; the TCRdb copy retains only in-frame clones and omits some. The data show about 140,000 clones, around four fifths seen once. The sample comprised PBMCs or T cells enriched from blood (not recorded which). These receptors all stem from a woman aged 45-65 years who had recovered from COVID-19.

The sample holds one count of this clone. This chain connects TRBV6-1 to TRBJ2-5, with TRBD1 as a possible D gene (6 bases). From germline, CDR1 is MNHNS and CDR2 SASEGT. This CDR3 has 16 residues. The V and J ends lost 4 bases and 0 bases respectively, with 15 bases between them. CDR3 protein: CASSGIGQGYQETQYF. The CDR3 region has the DNA TGTGCCAGCAGTGGGATCGGCCAGGGGTACCAAGAGACCCAGTACTTC.

This rearrangement joins TRBV18 to TRBJ2-7; TRBD1 agrees at 7 bases. This CDR3 contains 15 residues. CDR1 KGHSH and CDR2 LQKENI come from the germline V gene. The V and J ends lost 1 base and 0 bases, in that order; junction bases with no gene match: 3. The CDR3 here is CASSPQGQSSYEQYF. For the CDR3, the DNA is TGTGCCAGCTCACCACAGGGACAGAGCTCCTACGAGCAGTACTTC.

This chain connects TRBV10-3 to TRBJ2-1; 9 nucleotides match TRBD2. The CDR3 runs 17 residues. Germline loops: CDR1 ENHRY, CDR2 SYGVKD. Losses at the gene ends were 2 bases for V and 0 bases for J; bases not matched to a gene: 5. The CDR3 region is CAISEAGGQSSYNEQFF. In DNA form, the CDR3 reads TGTGCCATCAGTGAGGCGGGGGGGCAAAGCTCCTACAATGAGCAGTTCTTC.

This rearrangement joins TRBV7-3 to TRBJ2-5; D remains unclear. The CDR3 totals 13 residues. V was clipped by 2 bases and J by 5 bases, with 9 bases between them. Germline CDR1 reads SGHTA; CDR2 reads FQGTGA. The chain's CDR3 is CASSLSLGETQYF. The DNA of the CDR3 is TGTGCCAGCAGCTTATCGCTGGGCGAGACCCAGTACTTC.

The chain is built from TRBV5-6 and TRBJ1-6, with a weak D call TRBD1 (6 bases). CDR3 size: 14 residues. The ends were cut back, 4 bases at V and 7 bases at J, with 12 bases in the middle. CDR1 SGHDT and CDR2 YYEEEE come from the germline V gene. The CDR3 reads CASSRLQGNSPLHF. CDR3 in DNA: TGTGCCAGCAGCAGATTACAGGGAAATTCACCCCTCCACTTT.

The chain uses TRBV29-1 and TRBJ1-1; D possibly corresponds to TRBD1 (6 bases). The germline CDR1 and CDR2 sequences are SQVTM and ANQGSEA. Trimming removed 7 bases at V and 0 bases at J, with 9 bases between. This CDR3 is built from 12 residues. The CDR3 DNA reads TGCAGCGCCGACAGGATGAACACTGAAGCTTTCTTT. It yields the protein CSADRMNTEAFF.

The J gene is TRBJ2-5, the V gene TRBV2; 10 positions agree with TRBD2. Germline CDR1 is SNHLY and CDR2 is FYNNEI. Trimming cost V 8 bases and J 0 bases; bases outside gene matches: 6. The CDR3 is made up of 15 amino acids. CDR3 coding DNA: TGTGCCAGCTTGGCCCTAGCGGGGGACCAAGAGACCCAGTACTTC. Residues: CASLALAGDQETQYF.

The chain joins TRBV12-3 or TRBV12-4 to TRBJ1-2; 7 bases agree with TRBD1. The V and J ends lost 7 bases and 8 bases, in that order; junction bases with no gene match: 10. This CDR3 is 13 amino acids long. CDR3 DNA: TGTGCCAGCAAAGACAGGGCCGGGGGAGGCTACACCTTC. It encodes CASKDRAGGGYTF.

The V gene is TRBV29-1, the J gene TRBJ1-5, with D unclear. CDR3 length: 14 residues. Per germline, CDR1 SQVTM and CDR2 ANQGSEA. V lost 6 bases to trimming and J lost 3 bases, with 15 bases between them. In DNA form, the CDR3 reads TGCAGCGTCGCAATCGGGAGGGACAATCAGCCCCAGCATTTT. Translated, it gives CSVAIGRDNQPQHF.

CDR3: CASSPLPGGKDTVYGYTF. The CDR3 DNA follows: TGTGCCAGCAGTCCGCTTCCAGGGGGCAAGGACACAGTCTATGGCTACACCTTC. This chain links TRBV28 with TRBJ1-2, with 8 bases identical to TRBD1. V shed 5 bases and J 4 bases; nucleotides not matched to a gene: 18. Germline loops: CDR1 MDHEN, CDR2 SYDVKM. This CDR3 has 18 amino acids.

This chain joins TRBV9 and TRBJ2-3; no firm D call. CDR1 is SGDLS, CDR2 YYNGEE, per germline. The V end was cut by 0 bases, the J end by 0 bases, with 11 bases between. CDR3 length equals 16 residues. In DNA form, the CDR3 reads TGTGCCAGCAGCGTAGGGGCAACCTCTAGCACAGATACGCAGTATTTT. Residues: CASSVGATSSTDTQYF.

V gene TRBV24-1 combines with J gene TRBJ2-1, with 8 positions matching TRBD1. Trimming took 4 bases from V and 1 from J; bases not matched to a gene: 8. CDR1 is KGHDR, CDR2 SFDVKD, per germline. CDR3 length: 17 residues. DNA of the CDR3: TGTGCCACCAGTGAGATAGGACAGGGTTGGTCCTACAATGAGCAGTTCTTC. Translated, it gives CATSEIGQGWSYNEQFF.

This clone was detected only a few times. The CDR3 DNA reads TGTGCCAGCAGCACTCCGTTTGGACAGGGGGTCTACGAGCAGTACTTC. As protein: CASSTPFGQGVYEQYF. The genes are TRBV5-6 and TRBJ2-7; 10 nucleotides align to TRBD1. After removal of 4 bases from V and 3 bases from J, the junction contained 10 bases not matched to a gene. CDR1 is SGHDT, CDR2 YYEEEE, per germline. The length of the CDR3 is 16 residues. Supplemented by reference TRBV5-6 and TRBJ2-7, the full variable domain reads DAGVTQSPTHLIKTRGQQVTLRCSPKSGHDTVSWYQQALGQGPQFIFQYYEEEERQRGNFPDRFSGHQFPNYSSELNVNALLLGDSALYLCASSTPFGQGVYEQYFGPGTRLTVT.

The chain couples TRBV7-2 to TRBJ2-1; 8 nucleotides align to TRBD1. This CDR3 contains 15 residues. The V segment lost 0 bases and the J segment 8 bases; nucleotides outside the gene matches: 6. Germline values: CDR1 SGHTA, CDR2 FQGNSA. The CDR3 loop reads CASSLAQGVRDEQFF. The DNA of the CDR3 is TGTGCCAGCAGCTTAGCACAGGGGGTAAGGGATGAGCAGTTCTTC.

This clone was found once. DNA for the CDR3: TGTGCCAGCAGCTTAGTCCCTAGCGGGGGGGCGTTCGATACGCAGTATTTT. Translating it yields CASSLVPSGGAFDTQYF. J is TRBJ2-3 and V is TRBV7-3, with 12 bases identical to TRBD2. Looked up from germline, CDR1 is SGHTA and CDR2 is FQGTGA. With V trimmed by 2 bases and J by 6 bases, 9 bases remained unmatched. There are 17 residues in the CDR3.

This chain links TRBV5-1 with TRBJ1-3; no reliable D call. V lost 1 base to trimming and J lost 4 bases, with 9 bases between them. The CDR3 is 14 amino acids. Per germline, CDR1 SGHRS and CDR2 YFSETQ. Here the CDR3 reads CASSLPGVGNTIYF. For the CDR3, the DNA is TGCGCCAGCAGCTTGCCGGGTGTAGGAAACACCATATATTTT.

The V and J genes are TRBV13 and TRBJ2-1, with unresolved D. CDR3 length: 15 amino acids. V lost 3 bases, J lost 0 bases, and 9 bases lay in between. Germline CDR1 reads PRHDT; CDR2 reads FYEKMQ (reference sequence). CDR3 nucleotide sequence: TGTGCCAGCAGCTTTTGGCAGGACTCCTACAATGAGCAGTTCTTC. It is translated as CASSFWQDSYNEQFF. The full variable domain, its missing parts supplied by reference TRBV13 and TRBJ2-1, is AAGVIQSPRHLIKEKRETATLKCYPIPRHDTVYWYQQGPGQDPQFLISFYEKMQSDKGSIPDRFSAQQFSDYHSELNMSSLELGDSALYFCASSFWQDSYNEQFFGPGTRLTVL.

This chain connects TRBV29-1 to TRBJ1-4; the D is unclear. CDR1 is SQVTM and CDR2 is ANQGSEA in the germline V gene. V lost 7 bases and J lost 6, with 12 bases in between. The CDR3 has 12 residues. The CDR3 DNA follows: TGCAGCGCACGCGCGGATGATGAAAAACTGTTTTTT. Protein product: CSARADDEKLFF.

The chain couples TRBV18 to TRBJ1-2; 8 bases align to TRBD1. Germline V gives CDR1 KGHSH, CDR2 LQKENI. Trimming took 2 bases from V and 6 from J; bases not matched to a gene: 11. The CDR3 extends over 16 amino acids. CDR3 nucleotide sequence: TGTGCCAGCTCACCATATCCGGGACAGGTAGATGATGGCTACACCTTC. This encodes CASSPYPGQVDDGYTF.

The chain employs TRBV2 and TRBJ1-6; D might be TRBD1 (5 bases). CDR1 SNHLY and CDR2 FYNNEI come from the germline V gene. This CDR3 has 15 amino acids. Trimming removed 4 bases at V and 6 bases at J, with 13 bases between. Here the CDR3 reads CASSARGLSNSPLHF. The CDR3 nucleotides read TGTGCCAGCAGTGCAAGGGGTCTTAGTAATTCACCCCTCCACTTT.

The chain employs TRBV10-3 and TRBJ1-5; 8 nucleotides line up with TRBD1. The CDR3 sequence is 13 residues long. Germline-derived CDR1 and CDR2 are ENHRY and SYGVKD. The J segment lost 5 bases and the V segment lost 6 bases, leaving 3 bases of the junction unmatched. The DNA for the CDR3 is TGTGCCATCAGCTTGGACAGGGATCAGCCCCAGCATTTT. It yields the protein CAISLDRDQPQHF.

The rearrangement joins TRBV9 to TRBJ1-4; D gene uncertain. With 3 bases removed from V and 4 bases from J, the gap between germline ends came to 10 bases. The CDR3 runs to 14 residues. The germline V gene has CDR1 SGDLS and CDR2 YYNGEE. The CDR3 DNA is TGTGCCAGCAGCGCCGAGGAACTTAATGAAAAACTGTTTTTT. Its protein is CASSAEELNEKLFF.